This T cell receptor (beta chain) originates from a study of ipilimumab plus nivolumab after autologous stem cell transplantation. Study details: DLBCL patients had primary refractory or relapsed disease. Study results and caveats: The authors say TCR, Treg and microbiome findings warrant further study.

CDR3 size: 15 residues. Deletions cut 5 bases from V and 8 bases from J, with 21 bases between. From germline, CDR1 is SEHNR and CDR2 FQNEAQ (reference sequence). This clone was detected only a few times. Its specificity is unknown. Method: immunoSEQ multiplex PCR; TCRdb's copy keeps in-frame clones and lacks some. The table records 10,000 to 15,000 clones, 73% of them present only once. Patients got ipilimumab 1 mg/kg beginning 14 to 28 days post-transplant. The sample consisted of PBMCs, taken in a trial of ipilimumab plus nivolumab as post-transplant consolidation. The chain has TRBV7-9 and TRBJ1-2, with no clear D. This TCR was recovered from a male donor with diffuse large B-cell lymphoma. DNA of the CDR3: TGTGCCAGCAGCCTTTACCTTTCCGAGGAAGGAGGCTACACCTTC. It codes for CASSLYLSEEGGYTF.